Described below is a single T cell receptor beta chain sequence and its context. Here immunoSEQ multiplex PCR was the method, and the copy in TCRdb shows in-frame clones only, minus some. This sample has roughly 30,000 clones, with roughly three quarters found just once. The data were taken from a study of STAT5B mutations in CD4+ large granular lymphocyte leukemia. CDR1 and CDR2 (germline): SGHVS, FQNEAQ. V trimming: 2 bases; J trimming: 6 bases; junction bases outside the gene matches: 7. The CDR3 has 15 residues. J is TRBJ1-5 and V is TRBV7-8; 7 bases map to TRBD1. The material sequenced was CD4+ T cells from blood buffy coats. This TCR was recovered from a human donor in good health. The CDR3 DNA reads as TGTGCCAGCAGCTTATTACAGGGGCCTTCTCAGCCCCAGCATTTT. As protein: CASSLLQGPSQPQHF.